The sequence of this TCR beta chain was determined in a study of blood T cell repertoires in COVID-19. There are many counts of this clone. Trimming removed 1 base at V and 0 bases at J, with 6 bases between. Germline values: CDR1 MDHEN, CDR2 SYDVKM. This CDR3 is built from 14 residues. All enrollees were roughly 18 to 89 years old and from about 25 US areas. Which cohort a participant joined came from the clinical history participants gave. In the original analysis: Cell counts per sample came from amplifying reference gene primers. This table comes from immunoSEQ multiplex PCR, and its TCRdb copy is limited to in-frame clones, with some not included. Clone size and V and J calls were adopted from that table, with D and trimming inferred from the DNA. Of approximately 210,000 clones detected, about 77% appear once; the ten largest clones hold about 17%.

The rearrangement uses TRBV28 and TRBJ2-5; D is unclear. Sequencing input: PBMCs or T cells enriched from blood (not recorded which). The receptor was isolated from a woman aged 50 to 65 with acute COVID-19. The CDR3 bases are TGTGCCAGCAGTTTATACCCAGACCAAGAGACCCAGTACTTC. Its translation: CASSLYPDQETQYF. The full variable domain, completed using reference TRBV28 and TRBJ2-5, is DVKVTQSSRYLVKRTGEKVFLECVQDMDHENMFWYRQDPGLGLRLIYFSYDVKMKEKGDIPEGYSVSREKKERFSLILESASTNQTSMYLCASSLYPDQETQYFGPGTRLLVL.